This passage covers 31 T cell receptor beta chains from one sample sequenced in a study of blood T cell repertoires in COVID-19. This table comes from immunoSEQ multiplex PCR, and its TCRdb copy is limited to in-frame clones, with some not included. Here the sample spans 110,000 to 150,000 clones, 70% to 90% being singletons. Sequencing used PBMCs or T cells enriched from blood (not recorded which). The receptors derive from a man aged 45 to 65 who had recovered from COVID-19.

This clone was counted only a few times. The chain uses TRBV5-6 and TRBJ1-2, with unresolved D. Germline lookup yields CDR1 SGHDT and CDR2 YYEEEE. This CDR3 has 13 amino acids. Trimming stripped 3 bases from V and 6 bases from J, with 12 bases between. DNA of the CDR3: TGTGCCAGCAGCTACGGGAGGGCGGATGGCTACACCTTC. This gives the protein CASSYGRADGYTF.

The V and J genes are TRBV24-1 and TRBJ2-1, with D perhaps TRBD2 (5 bases). Germline V CDR1 and CDR2: KGHDR, SFDVKD. Trimming took 5 bases from V and 10 from J, leaving 17 bases between them. This CDR3 contains 14 residues. The CDR3 is CATSALETPPEQFF. CDR3 DNA sequence: TGTGCCACCAGTGCACTAGAAACCCCCCCCGAGCAGTTCTTC.

The chain links TRBV10-3 to TRBJ1-2; possible D gene TRBD1, 6 bases. Germline V gene lookup returns CDR1 ENHRY and CDR2 SYGVKD. The length of the CDR3 is 12 residues. Trimming left V 3 bases short and J 8 bases short, with 10 bases between. In DNA, the CDR3 is TGTGCCATCAGTGAACAGGGACGGGGCTACACCTTC. Translating gives CAISEQGRGYTF.

This chain connects TRBV7-7 to TRBJ2-1; 7 bases align to TRBD1. Germline-derived CDR1 and CDR2 are SSHAT and FNYEAQ (reference sequence). The CDR3 contains 15 residues. Trimming at V came to 6 bases and at J to 0 bases, leaving 5 bases not matched to a gene. The CDR3 is CASSEQGSSYNEQFF. CDR3 DNA sequence: TGTGCCAGCAGTGAACAGGGGAGCTCCTACAATGAGCAGTTCTTC.

CDR3 region: CASSTLRRDRNMNTEAFF. The CDR3 nucleotides read TGCGCCAGCAGCACTCTTCGTCGGGACAGAAACATGAACACTGAAGCTTTCTTT. The rearrangement joins TRBV5-1 to TRBJ1-1; 7 bases align to TRBD1. V was pared by 4 bases and J by 0 bases, with 15 bases of the junction left unmatched. The CDR3 totals 18 residues. Germline assignment: CDR1 SGHRS and CDR2 YFSETQ. The full variable domain, completed using reference TRBV5-1 and TRBJ1-1, is KAGVTQTPRYLIKTRGQQVTLSCSPISGHRSVSWYQQTPGQGLQFLFEYFSETQRNKGNFPGRFSGRQFSNSRSEMNVSTLELGDSALYLCASSTLRRDRNMNTEAFFGQGTRLTVV.

V gene TRBV18 combines with J gene TRBJ1-1, with D hard to call. This CDR3 spans 12 amino acids. Trimming shortened V by 5 bases and J by 8 bases, and 12 bases separated the two germline ends. The germline CDR1 and CDR2 sequences are KGHSH and LQKENI. The CDR3 region has the DNA TGTGCCAGCTCATTCGGGAGAGAGGAAGCTTTCTTT. It yields the protein CASSFGREEAFF.

The chain couples TRBV27 to TRBJ1-4; D is perhaps TRBD1 (5 bases). The CDR3 loop spans 16 amino acids. CDR1 MNHEY and CDR2 SMNVEV come from the germline V gene (reference sequence). The V and J ends lost 7 bases and 2 bases respectively, with 17 bases between them. DNA of the CDR3: TGTGCCAGCACTTCGAGTCGGGGGATCACTAATGAAAAACTGTTTTTT. The encoded protein is CASTSSRGITNEKLFF.

This chain links TRBV15 with TRBJ2-7; possible D gene TRBD1, 6 bases. CDR3 length equals 14 residues. CDR1 LNHNV and CDR2 YYDKDF come from the germline V gene (reference sequence). V was trimmed by 1 base and J by 7 bases, leaving 14 bases between them. This CDR3 is CATSRVSTGQEQYF. CDR3 coding DNA: TGTGCCACCAGCAGAGTCTCAACAGGGCAAGAGCAGTACTTC.

The chain employs TRBV5-1 and TRBJ1-2; D ambiguous. Trimming stripped 6 bases from V and 0 bases from J, with 15 bases between. The CDR3 is 15 residues long. Germline V gives CDR1 SGHRS, CDR2 YFSETQ. The CDR3 loop is CASTWGRGANYGYTF. In nucleotides, the CDR3 is TGCGCCAGCACCTGGGGTCGGGGAGCTAACTATGGCTACACCTTC.

This clone appeared a single time. The V and J genes are TRBV19 and TRBJ2-2, with D perhaps TRBD2 (6 bases). Germline V gene lookup returns CDR1 LNHDA and CDR2 SQIVND (reference sequence). This CDR3 has 19 residues. V lost 0 bases to trimming and J lost 0 bases, with 17 bases between them. The CDR3 region is CASSIDRRVQGANTGELFF. CDR3 nucleotides: TGTGCCAGTAGTATAGATCGGAGGGTTCAGGGCGCGAACACCGGGGAGCTGTTTTTT.

The chain couples TRBV12-3 or TRBV12-4 to TRBJ2-7, with D unclear. The length of the CDR3 is 13 residues. V lost 8 bases and J 0 bases, leaving 11 bases between the germline ends. CDR3 coding DNA: TGTGCCAGCGGAGACTTCAGCTCCTACGAGCAGTACTTC. Amino acid sequence: CASGDFSSYEQYF.

This clone was observed a few times. The chain recombines TRBV24-1 with TRBJ1-1; D not certain. V lost 4 bases to trimming and J lost 1 base, with 12 bases between them. The CDR3 is made up of 15 amino acids. Germline CDR1 KGHDR, CDR2 SFDVKD. The CDR3 coding sequence is TGTGCCACCAGTGACCCGACTAGAGGGAACACTGAAGCTTTCTTT. Amino acid sequence: CATSDPTRGNTEAFF.

This chain connects TRBV5-1 to TRBJ1-4, with 8 bases lining up with TRBD1. Germline V gene sequence: CDR1 SGHRS, CDR2 YFSETQ. The V and J ends lost 4 bases and 3 bases, in that order; junction bases with no gene match: 5. The CDR3 extends over 15 amino acids. CDR3 sequence: CASSIQGASNEKLFF. CDR3 bases: TGCGCCAGCAGCATCCAGGGGGCGTCTAATGAAAAACTGTTTTTT.

The DNA of the CDR3 is TGCGCCAGCAGCCAACCGCCCAGGGGGTCCAACTATGGCTACACCTTC. Residues: CASSQPPRGSNYGYTF. V and J are TRBV4-3 and TRBJ1-2; 7 bases match TRBD1. This CDR3 comprises 16 residues. Germline V gene data show CDR1 as LGHNA and CDR2 as YSLEER. The trim removed 2 bases at V and 2 bases at J, leaving 8 bases unmatched.

The rearrangement links TRBV28 to TRBJ2-7, with D unresolved. The CDR3 spans 14 residues. The V end lost 2 bases, the J end lost 7 bases, and 15 bases lay between the germline ends. In germline, CDR1 is MDHEN, CDR2 SYDVKM. CDR3 bases: TGTGCCAGCAGTTTAACTGCGGCCCGAAGGGAGCAGTACTTC. As protein: CASSLTAARREQYF.

This chain's CDR3 is CASSATGTRSEKLFF. DNA of the CDR3: TGTGCCAGCAGTGCCACAGGGACCCGTAGCGAAAAACTGTTTTTT. The chain recombines TRBV2 with TRBJ1-4; the D gene is possibly TRBD1 (6 bases). CDR3 length: 15 amino acids. The V gene lost 4 bases and the J gene lost 8 bases, with 17 bases spanning the gap. Germline CDR1 is SNHLY and CDR2 is FYNNEI.

In its sample, this clone was seen a few times. The chain uses TRBV11-3 and TRBJ1-2; possible D gene TRBD1, 5 bases. The V end was cut by 4 bases, the J end by 0 bases, with 15 bases between. The length of the CDR3 is 16 residues. The germline CDR1 and CDR2 sequences are SGHNT and YENEEA. CDR3 sequence (DNA): TGTGCCAGCAGCTCAACAACAGGTATCACTAACTATGGCTACACCTTC. Residues: CASSSTTGITNYGYTF.

This clone was detected once. This chain uses TRBV7-8 with TRBJ1-5; maybe TRBD1 (6 bases). Trimming stripped 5 bases from V and 0 bases from J, with 14 bases between. This CDR3 is 16 amino acids long. Germline V gene sequence: CDR1 SGHVS, CDR2 FQNEAQ. CDR3 protein: CASSASTGDSNQPQHF. For the CDR3, the DNA is TGTGCCAGCAGCGCTTCGACAGGAGATAGCAATCAGCCCCAGCATTTT.

The sample holds a few counts of this clone. The chain uses TRBV7-2 and TRBJ2-5, with unresolved D. In germline, CDR1 is SGHTA, CDR2 FQGNSA. The V end was cut by 5 bases, the J end by 0 bases, with 4 bases between. The CDR3 runs 12 residues. The CDR3 DNA reads TGTGCCAGCAGCCTTTACCAAGAGACCCAGTACTTC. Protein: CASSLYQETQYF.

The chain combines TRBV11-3 with TRBJ2-1, with 13 bases identical to TRBD2. This CDR3 is built from 14 residues. Germline CDR1 SGHNT, CDR2 YENEEA. V was clipped by 3 bases and J by 10 bases; unmatched bases: 3. CDR3 nucleotides: TGTGCCAGCAGCTTTGGACTAGCGGGAGACGAGCAGTTCTTC. Protein: CASSFGLAGDEQFF. The entire variable domain, with the rest obtained from reference TRBV11-3 and TRBJ2-1, is as follows: EAGVVQSPRYKIIEKKQPVAFWCNPISGHNTLYWYLQNLGQGPELLIRYENEEAVDDSQLPKDRFSAERLKGVDSTLKIQPAELGDSAVYLCASSFGLAGDEQFFGPGTRLTVL.

This sequence joins TRBV6-5 and TRBJ2-7; the match to TRBD1 covers 8 bases. CDR1 and CDR2 (germline): MNHEY, SVGAGI. Trimming at V came to 11 bases and at J to 5 bases, leaving 8 bases not matched to a gene. This CDR3 has 12 residues. The CDR3 sequence: CAVRGRLDEQYV. CDR3 DNA: TGTGCCGTCAGGGGGCGCCTCGACGAGCAGTACGTC.

The chain couples TRBV2 to TRBJ2-2; D gene uncertain. Per germline, CDR1 SNHLY and CDR2 FYNNEI. CDR3 length equals 16 residues. V gave up 4 bases and J gave up 0 bases, with 12 bases separating them. This CDR3 reads CASSVEQITNTGELFF. CDR3 sequence (DNA): TGTGCCAGCAGTGTCGAACAGATTACGAACACCGGGGAGCTGTTTTTT.

The chain joins TRBV28 to TRBJ1-3; D not resolved. Germline assignment: CDR1 MDHEN and CDR2 SYDVKM. The CDR3 has 14 amino acids. Trimming stripped 0 bases from V and 0 bases from J, with 3 bases between. The CDR3 DNA reads as TGTGCCAGCAGTTTATGGAGCTCTGGAAACACCATATATTTT. Encoded protein: CASSLWSSGNTIYF.

The V call is TRBV11-3, the J call TRBJ2-1; the match to TRBD2 covers 9 bases. The CDR3 totals 15 residues. Germline values: CDR1 SGHNT, CDR2 YENEEA. Trimming cost V 4 bases and J 8 bases; bases outside gene matches: 9. CDR3 DNA sequence: TGTGCCAGCAGCTATAGGAGCGGGAGGCTGGATGAGCAGTTCTTC. It specifies CASSYRSGRLDEQFF.

The genes are TRBV3-1 (or the pseudogene TRBV3-2) and TRBJ2-1; D call uncertain. Germline CDR1 LGHDT, CDR2 YNNKEL (reference sequence). Trimming took off 4 bases at V and 0 bases at J, with 13 bases between the two ends. The CDR3 is 16 amino acids. The CDR3: CASSPLYRASYNEQFF. The CDR3 DNA follows: TGTGCCAGCAGCCCTTTATACCGCGCCTCCTACAATGAGCAGTTCTTC.

This chain connects TRBV5-4 to TRBJ1-4; D unclear. The CDR3 covers 13 residues. The germline V gene encodes CDR1 SGHNT and CDR2 YYREEE (reference sequence). Trimming removed 4 bases from V and 10 bases from J, with 14 bases in between. CDR3 bases: TGTGCCAGCAGCCTAGTGTCAGACGGAAAACTGTTTTTT. Its protein is CASSLVSDGKLFF.

The chain couples TRBV7-9 to TRBJ2-3; TRBD2 agrees at 11 bases. Looked up from germline, CDR1 is SEHNR and CDR2 is FQNEAQ (reference sequence). Trimming took 6 bases from V and 4 from J; bases not matched to a gene: 3. This CDR3 is built from 14 residues. For the CDR3, the DNA is TGTGCCAGCAGTTCTAGCGGGAGGTCAGATACGCAGTATTTT. It translates to CASSSSGRSDTQYF.

CDR3 in amino acids: CASSFTSGTYEQYF. The CDR3 DNA reads as TGTGCCAGCAGCTTTACTAGCGGGACCTACGAGCAGTACTTC. This chain connects TRBV7-2 to TRBJ2-7; TRBD2 matches 10 bases. The germline CDR1 and CDR2 sequences are SGHTA and FQGNSA. Trimming at V came to 3 bases and at J to 2 bases, leaving 1 base not matched to a gene. This CDR3 is 14 amino acids long.

The V and J genes are TRBV28 and TRBJ1-4; the D gene is possibly TRBD1 (5 bases). V was trimmed by 9 bases and J by 7 bases, leaving 12 bases between them. Germline CDR1 and CDR2: MDHEN and SYDVKM. The CDR3 covers 12 residues. CDR3 DNA sequence: TGTGCCAGTGCAGGGTTGGGTGAAAAACTGTTTTTT. Translating it yields CASAGLGEKLFF.

This chain links TRBV27 with TRBJ2-7; 9 positions agree with TRBD1. The ends lost 2 bases at V and 6 bases at J; junction bases unmatched: 8. This CDR3 comprises 15 residues. Germline loops: CDR1 MNHEY, CDR2 SMNVEV (reference sequence). CDR3: CASSLRGTGFSEQYF. In DNA form, the CDR3 reads TGTGCCAGCAGTTTAAGAGGGACAGGGTTTTCCGAGCAGTACTTC.

The rearrangement uses TRBV6-5 and TRBJ1-2; weak D call: TRBD1 (6 bases). Per the germline V gene, CDR1 is MNHEY and CDR2 is SVGAGI. V dropped 6 bases and J dropped 3 bases, with 11 bases sitting between them. The CDR3 runs to 13 residues. CDR3 loop: CASSDRFDYGYTF. CDR3 in DNA: TGTGCCAGCAGCGACAGGTTTGACTATGGCTACACCTTC.